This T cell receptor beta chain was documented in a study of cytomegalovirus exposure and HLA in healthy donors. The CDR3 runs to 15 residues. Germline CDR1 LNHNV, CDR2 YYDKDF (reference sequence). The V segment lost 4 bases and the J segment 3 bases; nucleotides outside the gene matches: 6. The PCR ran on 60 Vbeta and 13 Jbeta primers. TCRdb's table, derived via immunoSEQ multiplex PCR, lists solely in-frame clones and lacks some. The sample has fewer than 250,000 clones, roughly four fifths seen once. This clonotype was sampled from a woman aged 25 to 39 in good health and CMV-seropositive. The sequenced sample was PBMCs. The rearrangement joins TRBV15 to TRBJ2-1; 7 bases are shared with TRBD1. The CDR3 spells CATSIEGAGYNEQFF. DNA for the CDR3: TGTGCCACCAGCATAGAGGGGGCAGGCTACAATGAGCAGTTCTTC.